This T cell receptor beta chain was recorded in a study of CXCR3-negative and CXCR3-positive naive CD8 T cells. Study findings and constraints: The TRBV-TRBJ usage of naive CXCR3-negative and CXCR3-positive cells was similar, but that of memory cells differed.

Naive CD8+ T cells carried a CD45RO-CCR7+CD27+CD95- phenotype. Researchers prepared the TRB cDNA libraries using 5' RACE with UMI labels. TCRdb reprocessed the 5' RACE reads, keeping one entry per CDR3 protein, no DNA. The listing records approximately 83,000 distinct CDR3 sequences. Germline values: CDR1 DFQATT, CDR2 SNEGSKA (reference sequence). The CDR3 consists of 18 residues. As for this clonotype: Its antigen is not known.

The rearrangement links TRBV20-1 to TRBJ2-3; TCRdb picks TRBD2, but there is no DNA to check that call. This sequence originates from a human donor in good health. Some clones in this sample may be carry-over from other donors' samples. Sequencing used naive CXCR3- CD8+ T cells from blood. Subset meaning: CD45RO-CCR7+CD27+CD95- naive CD8+ T cells lacking CXCR3 (TNR3-). The CDR3 sequence is CSARSYNSAGGRTDTQYF.